This TCR beta chain comes out of a study of long-term antiretroviral therapy in people with HIV. At least one PBMC sample before ART and at least two after were required. J was trimmed by 8 bases and V by 1 base; bases with no gene match: 11. The germline gives CDR1 SEHNR, CDR2 FQNEAQ (reference sequence). The CDR3 is 19 amino acids. The assay used was immunoSEQ (version v3.0), run at survey level. Sequencing efforts were directed toward about 40,000-55,000 T-cell genomes per sample. Assay: immunoSEQ multiplex PCR; the TCRdb copy retains only in-frame clones and omits some. Here the sample spans 35,000 or so clones, approximately 85% being singletons.

The sample in question was unsorted PBMCs, obtained 2.2 years after starting antiretroviral therapy. The chain links TRBV7-9 to TRBJ2-1, with 16 positions matching TRBD2. This sequence was found in a man aged 18-30 years with HIV. The CDR3 coding sequence is TGTGCCAGCAGCTTAGAGGGGACTAGCGGGAGGGCCGATAAGTATGAGCAGTTCTTC. Residues: CASSLEGTSGRADKYEQFF.